The T cell receptor beta chain described here comes from a study of tumor and adjacent non-tumor tissue in lung cancer. Study summary: Aged roughly 31 to 76 years, patients included 10 men and a handful of women with stage I to III disease. Each sample yielded some 4 million productive TCRbeta reads on average.

About this clonotype: What it binds is unknown. The junction departs from the called germline gene at one end, perhaps through a read error.

Germline assignment: CDR1 MNHNS and CDR2 SASEGT. CDR3 length: 14 amino acids. General study findings and limits: Significantly higher TCR diversity was found in tumor than normal lung.

This sample's RNA came from whole unsorted tissue. Chemotherapy-naive patients with new lung cancer underwent thoracic surgery in China, August–November 2014. TCRbeta libraries were built with three rounds of nested PCR, modified from ARM-PCR. Each CDR3 protein gets one entry after TCRdb re-called the multiplex PCR reads with MiXCR. The repertoire holds 100,000 to 120,000 distinct CDR3 sequences, about 87% seen once, with approximately 22% in the top ten. Sequencing was done on a sample of lung tumor tissue. J is TRBJ1-5 and V is TRBV6-1, with 7 bases identical to TRBD1. The clonotype comes from a man between 65 and 80 years old with non-small cell lung cancer. CDR3 bases: TGTGCCAGTAGAGCAGGGGGTAGGAATCAGCTCCAGCATTTT. This translates into CASRAGGRNQLQHF.